The 11 T cell receptor beta chains in this list originate from one sample, sequenced in a study of blood T cell repertoires in COVID-19. Sequencing was performed with immunoSEQ multiplex PCR; in TCRdb, only in-frame clones are kept and a portion is missing. The table includes some 160,000 clones, 80% to 85% detected once. Sequencing used peripheral blood. The receptors derive from a man in his sixties or seventies with active or convalescent COVID-19.

The rearrangement uses TRBV7-2 and TRBJ1-3, with TRBD1 as a possible D gene (6 bases). Germline V gene sequence: CDR1 SGHTA, CDR2 FQGNSA. Trimming left V 4 bases short and J 4 bases short, with 8 bases between. This CDR3 contains 13 residues. CDR3 in amino acids: CASSSRGGNTIYF. The CDR3 nucleotides are TGTGCCAGCAGCTCAAGGGGGGGAAACACCATATATTTT.

The chain joins TRBV7-3 to TRBJ2-1, with D possibly being TRBD2 (6 bases). Trimming removed 2 bases from V and 0 bases from J, with 8 bases in between. This CDR3 is 15 amino acids long. Per the germline V gene, CDR1 is SGHTA and CDR2 is FQGTGA. CDR3 bases: TGTGCCAGCAGCTTACCGGGAGCCTCCTACAATGAGCAGTTCTTC. Protein: CASSLPGASYNEQFF.

On this clone itself: The junction shows a germline mismatch at one end, possibly a read error. This chain joins TRBV7-2 and TRBJ2-3; TRBD1 might be the D (6 bases). The length of the CDR3 is 14 residues. The germline V gene has CDR1 SGHTA and CDR2 FQGNSA. CDR3 sequence reads: CASRLAGGTDTQYF. The DNA for the CDR3 is TGTGCCAGCAGGTTAGCAGGGGGCACAGATACGCAGTATTTT.

The chain uses TRBV18 and TRBJ1-4; TRBD1 is a possible D gene (6 bases). The CDR3 covers 13 residues. Trimming cost V 6 bases and J 7 bases, with 12 bases left between them. Per the germline V gene, CDR1 is KGHSH and CDR2 is LQKENI. This CDR3 is CASSGTNSEKLFF. CDR3 DNA: TGTGCCAGCTCCGGGACAAATAGTGAAAAACTGTTTTTT.

The rearrangement links TRBV5-1 to TRBJ2-7; perhaps TRBD1 as D (5 bases). V lost 0 bases to trimming and J lost 6 bases, with 16 bases between them. Per the germline V gene, CDR1 is SGHRS and CDR2 is YFSETQ. The CDR3 covers 15 residues. CDR3: CASSLVFRVSGEQYF. The DNA of the CDR3 is TGCGCCAGCAGCTTGGTTTTCAGGGTATCGGGCGAGCAGTACTTC.

There are a few counts of this clone. This rearrangement joins TRBV5-4 to TRBJ1-2; 8 bases fit TRBD1. The CDR3 is 14 amino acids. Trimming removed 4 bases from V and 5 bases from J; junction bases left unmatched: 7. Germline loops: CDR1 SGHNT, CDR2 YYREEE (reference sequence). Here the CDR3 DNA reads TGTGCCAGCAGCGGCGACAGGGGCGGTTATGGCTACACCTTC. Its translation: CASSGDRGGYGYTF.

This clone is a singleton in its sample. The chain combines TRBV27 with TRBJ2-7, with TRBD2 matching over 9 bases. Germline CDR1 and CDR2: MNHEY and SMNVEV (reference sequence). Germline trimming cut 6 bases from V and 2 bases from J; bases unmatched to any gene: 8. The CDR3 is 15 residues long. CDR3 residues: CASRVTSGTTYEQYF. DNA of the CDR3: TGTGCCAGCAGGGTGACTAGCGGAACTACCTACGAGCAGTACTTC.

The rearrangement uses TRBV5-1 and TRBJ2-3; D is possibly TRBD1 (5 bases). The CDR3 is made up of 15 amino acids. V was trimmed by 3 bases and J by 1 base, leaving 12 bases between them. Germline lookup yields CDR1 SGHRS and CDR2 YFSETQ. In DNA, the CDR3 is TGCGCCAGCAGCTCACAGGCAATGGGCACAGATACGCAGTATTTT. Protein: CASSSQAMGTDTQYF.

V is TRBV5-1 and J is TRBJ2-7; the D is unclear. Trimming shortened V by 0 bases and J by 5 bases, and 9 bases separated the two germline ends. Germline lookup yields CDR1 SGHRS and CDR2 YFSETQ. CDR3 length: 13 amino acids. The CDR3 region has the DNA TGCGCCAGCAGCTTGGCCTCCCTTCACGAGCAGTACTTC. Translated: CASSLASLHEQYF. Looking up the rest from reference TRBV5-1 and TRBJ2-7 gives the full variable domain: KAGVTQTPRYLIKTRGQQVTLSCSPISGHRSVSWYQQTPGQGLQFLFEYFSETQRNKGNFPGRFSGRQFSNSRSEMNVSTLELGDSALYLCASSLASLHEQYFGPGTRLTVT.

The chain couples TRBV5-1 to TRBJ2-5, with D perhaps TRBD1 (5 bases). The CDR3 is made up of 14 amino acids. Trimming cost V 1 base and J 3 bases, with 10 bases left between them. Germline values: CDR1 SGHRS, CDR2 YFSETQ. CDR3 sequence (DNA): TGCGCCAGCAGCTTGCGACAGCCAAAAGAGACCCAGTACTTC. Protein product: CASSLRQPKETQYF. Filled out from reference TRBV5-1 and TRBJ2-5, the complete variable domain reads KAGVTQTPRYLIKTRGQQVTLSCSPISGHRSVSWYQQTPGQGLQFLFEYFSETQRNKGNFPGRFSGRQFSNSRSEMNVSTLELGDSALYLCASSLRQPKETQYFGPGTRLLVL.

This clone has only one observation. The chain is built from TRBV7-6 and TRBJ2-2; tentatively, D is TRBD1 (8 bases). Deletions cut 4 bases from V and 6 bases from J, with 15 bases between. This CDR3 spans 15 amino acids. Germline assignment: CDR1 SGHVS and CDR2 FNYEAQ. CDR3 residues: CASSSRTGRAGELFF. In nucleotides, the CDR3 is TGTGCCAGCAGCTCCAGGACAGGGAGGGCCGGGGAGCTGTTTTTT.